Shown below are 10 T cell receptor beta chains from a single sample sequenced in a study of shared clonotypes between healthy human individuals. Method: immunoSEQ multiplex PCR; TCRdb's copy keeps in-frame clones and lacks some. The sample lists around 720,000 clones; more than 70% were seen once. The sequenced material came from memory CD4+ T cells sorted from blood. Subset specified: CD45RA-negative fraction. The receptors were gathered from a woman aged 25 to 39 in good health.

The chain joins TRBV6-1 to TRBJ2-7; D gene uncertain. From germline, CDR1 is MNHNS and CDR2 SASEGT. The CDR3 extends over 13 amino acids. V shed 8 bases and J shed 0 bases, with 11 bases lying between them. Written as DNA, the CDR3 is TGTGCCAGCCGGATAGCCTTCTCCTACGAGCAGTACTTC. Protein: CASRIAFSYEQYF.

The chain couples TRBV5-1 to TRBJ1-3, with a tentative D call TRBD1 (6 bases). The CDR3 loop spans 15 amino acids. Germline loops: CDR1 SGHRS, CDR2 YFSETQ. Trimming removed 0 bases from V and 2 bases from J, with 9 bases in between. The CDR3 DNA sequence: TGCGCCAGCAGCTTGGACAGGGCGGCTGGAAACACCATATATTTT. Translated: CASSLDRAAGNTIYF. Based on the CDR3 plus reference TRBV5-1 and TRBJ1-3, the full variable domain is KAGVTQTPRYLIKTRGQQVTLSCSPISGHRSVSWYQQTPGQGLQFLFEYFSETQRNKGNFPGRFSGRQFSNSRSEMNVSTLELGDSALYLCASSLDRAAGNTIYFGEGSWLTVV.

The chain links TRBV10-3 to TRBJ2-3, with TRBD1 as a possible D gene (5 bases). Between the trimmed V and J ends, which lost 11 bases and 3 bases, there was a span of 18 bases. Germline lookup yields CDR1 ENHRY and CDR2 SYGVKD. The CDR3 is 14 amino acids. The CDR3 DNA reads as TGTGCCTCCGCGTGGTCCCCAGGGACAGATACGCAGTATTTT. Translating gives CASAWSPGTDTQYF.

The chain employs TRBV4-2 and TRBJ2-3; 10 bases map to TRBD2. This CDR3 has 15 residues. The germline V gene encodes CDR1 LGHNA and CDR2 YNFKEQ. The junction had 0 bases not matched to a gene; V was cut back by 3 bases and J by 0 bases. The CDR3 sequence is CASSQGLASTDTQYF. The CDR3 DNA sequence: TGTGCCAGCAGCCAGGGACTAGCGAGCACAGATACGCAGTATTTT.

Only a few counts were recorded for this clone. The V gene is TRBV5-1, the J gene TRBJ2-7; possibly TRBD1 for D (5 bases). The CDR3 runs 14 residues. Germline CDR1 and CDR2: SGHRS and YFSETQ. V shed 0 bases and J shed 2 bases, with 9 bases lying between them. The CDR3 sequence is CASSLDQGTYEQYF. CDR3 nucleotide sequence: TGCGCCAGCAGCTTGGACCAGGGAACCTACGAGCAGTACTTC.

This clone has only a few counts. V and J are TRBV5-1 and TRBJ2-3; no firm D call. The CDR3 runs 15 residues. V was clipped by 1 base and J by 4 bases, with 13 bases between them. Germline V CDR1 and CDR2: SGHRS, YFSETQ. CDR3 in amino acids: CASSLSGRRSDTQYF. For the CDR3, the DNA is TGCGCCAGCAGCTTGTCTGGGCGTAGGTCAGATACGCAGTATTTT.

V gene TRBV6-1 combines with J gene TRBJ2-7, with D perhaps matching TRBD2 (5 bases). The germline gives CDR1 MNHNS, CDR2 SASEGT. The CDR3 consists of 15 residues. V was cut by 4 bases and J by 0 bases, with 13 bases left in between. The DNA of the CDR3 is TGTGCCAGCAGTGCTCGGGTGGGGAGCTCCTACGAGCAGTACTTC. Amino acids: CASSARVGSSYEQYF.

V usage is TRBV7-3 and J usage is TRBJ1-2; the match to TRBD1 covers 9 bases. Germline V gives CDR1 SGHTA, CDR2 FQGTGA. The CDR3 contains 17 residues. V lost 5 bases and J lost 3; bases outside the gene matches: 13. The chain's CDR3 is CASSPGRGQGPDYGYTF. Written as DNA, the CDR3 is TGTGCCAGCAGCCCCGGGAGAGGACAGGGGCCAGACTATGGCTACACCTTC.

Turning to this clone: A far larger clone lies a single base away; this is likely a read error. The rearrangement uses TRBV7-9 and TRBJ2-2; TRBD1 aligns across 9 bases. The CDR3 runs to 15 residues. CDR1 is SEHNR, CDR2 FQNEAQ, per germline (reference sequence). J was trimmed by 4 bases and V by 5 bases; bases with no gene match: 5. CDR3 in DNA: TGTGCCAGCAGCCCGGGACAGGGAGGCACCGGGGAGCTGTTTTTT. It codes for CASSPGQGGTGELFF.

The chain uses TRBV6-5 and TRBJ2-7, with TRBD2 matching 10 bases. In germline, CDR1 is MNHEY, CDR2 SVGAGI. V shed 5 bases and J 2 bases; nucleotides not matched to a gene: 3. The CDR3 has 14 amino acids. The CDR3 nucleotides are TGTGCCAGCAGTAGGACTAGCGGACCCTACGAGCAGTACTTC. This encodes CASSRTSGPYEQYF.